This is a list of T cell receptor beta chains from one sample in a study of blood T cell repertoires in COVID-19. Clones were read by immunoSEQ multiplex PCR, and TCRdb kept only the in-frame ones, dropping some. The sample consists of 130,000 to 150,000 clones, over 75% of them appearing once. Material for sequencing was peripheral blood. These receptor sequences come from a man between 18 and 29 years old with COVID-19, enrolled during active disease. The CDR3 runs from the conserved cysteine through the conserved F or W. Each record gives: V gene, clone size, J gene, D gene, CDR3 DNA, CDR3 protein. A D gene is named only where the DNA matches it firmly. Size tells how often a clone was seen (once, few, many) or the class of an expanded clone, and some rows leave it out.

>TRBV6-2/TRBV6-3|.|TRBJ2-3|.
TGTGCCAGCAGTTACGAGCGCCTCACAGATACGCAGTATTTT
CASSYERLTDTQYF
>TRBV15|.|TRBJ2-3|TRBD1
TGTGCCACCAGCAGAAGAATCGGGACAGGGATTACAGATACGCAGTATTTT
CATSRRIGTGITDTQYF
>TRBV7-2|.|TRBJ2-6|TRBD2
TGTGCCAGCAGCTTGAGTAGCGGGCTCCTCTCTGGGGCCAACGTCCTGACTTTC
CASSLSSGLLSGANVLTF
>TRBV6-5|.|TRBJ2-1|.
TGTGCCAGCAGCGTCCGGGAAACTAATGAGCAGTTCTTC
CASSVRETNEQFF
>TRBV7-3|.|TRBJ2-3|TRBD2
TGTGCCAGCAGCTTATTGGGGCTAGCGGGAGGACGAACAGATACGCAGTATTTT
CASSLLGLAGGRTDTQYF
>TRBV6-2/TRBV6-3|.|TRBJ2-4|TRBD2
TGTGCCAGCAGCGGGACTAGCGGGAGGGTGGGAACCAAAAACATTCAGTACTTC
CASSGTSGRVGTKNIQYF
>TRBV27|few|TRBJ1-4|TRBD1
TGTGCCAGCAGCCCGACAGGGGACGGTGAAAAACTGCTTTTT
CASSPTGDGEKLLF
>TRBV7-2|.|TRBJ2-1|.
TGTGCCAGCAGCTCGATTGGGACTGCTGTCAATGAGCAGTTCTTC
CASSSIGTAVNEQFF
>TRBV11-2|.|TRBJ2-7|TRBD2
TGTGCCAGCAGCCCGTCGGGCGGGAGGGTTTACGAGCAGTACTTC
CASSPSGGRVYEQYF
>TRBV30|.|TRBJ1-6|.
TGTGCCTGGAGTGCCCTCGACAGAGATAATTCACCCCTCCACTTT
CAWSALDRDNSPLHF
>TRBV7-9|.|TRBJ2-1|TRBD2
TGTGCCAGCAGCTCGTGGACTAGCTCCTACAATGAGCAGTTCTTC
CASSSWTSSYNEQFF
>TRBV27|.|TRBJ2-7|.
TGTGCCAGCAGTTTTGGGGGGTCGGGTTCGTACGAGCAGTACTTC
CASSFGGSGSYEQYF
>TRBV7-7|.|TRBJ2-2|TRBD1
TGTGCTAGCAGCTTAGGGACAGGATCCGAAAAGCTGTTTTTT
CASSLGTGSEKLFF
>TRBV28|.|TRBJ2-1|.
TGTGCCAGCAGTTTAGAGACTACTATTGTTGTGGGTGATAGCGGCCCTCACTCCTACAATGAGCAGTTCTTC
CASSLETTIVVGDSGPHSYNEQFF
>TRBV5-6|.|TRBJ1-5|TRBD1
TGTGCCAGCAGCTTGCGACAGGGAGGACAGCCCCAGCATTTT
CASSLRQGGQPQHF
>TRBV28|.|TRBJ1-5|.
TGTGCCAGCAGTTTGATCCAGTATAGCAATCAGCCCCAGCATTTT
CASSLIQYSNQPQHF
>TRBV7-9|.|TRBJ1-4|.
TGTGCCAGCAGCTTGCTACAGCTAAATGAAAAACTGTTTTTT
CASSLLQLNEKLFF
>TRBV3-1/TRBV3-2|few|TRBJ1-1|.
TGTGCCAGCAGCCGCCCCAGTGGGGGGACTGAAGCTTTCTTT
CASSRPSGGTEAFF
>TRBV11-2|.|TRBJ2-5|.
TGTGCCAGCAGCTTATTTAGAGGGTCACAAGAGACCCAGTACTTC
CASSLFRGSQETQYF
>TRBV9|.|TRBJ2-1|TRBD2
TGTGCCAGCAGCGTCTTCCCCCTCCCGGGACTAGCGGGTTACAATGAGCAGTTCTTC
CASSVFPLPGLAGYNEQFF